This T cell receptor beta chain is drawn from a study of blood T cells in healthy people across ages. The CDR3 covers 13 residues. V was clipped by 8 bases and J by 5 bases; unmatched bases: 7. The germline V gene encodes CDR1 SEHNR and CDR2 FQNEAQ (reference sequence). Healthy Caucasian individuals from Russia aged about 6 to 100 served as donors. The authors ran a second PCR of roughly 7 to 11 cycles using a sample-barcoded 5' primer and a J-beta primer mix. TCRdb used MiXCR to reprocess the 5' RACE reads, holding one entry per CDR3 protein. The sample has about 1 million distinct CDR3 sequences, under 45% seen once. Study observations and caveats: Fewer expanded clones and more diversity marked long-lived versus aged donors.

Regarding this clonotype: What it binds is unknown.

Input material: blood. The sequence was collected from a woman aged 60-70 years in good health. The chain recombines TRBV7-9 with TRBJ1-1; 8 bases line up with TRBD1. CDR3 nucleotide sequence: TGTGCCAGCCTCGACAGGGGATATACTGAAGCTTTCTTT. It is translated as CASLDRGYTEAFF.